The T cell receptor beta chain described here comes from a study of T-cell memory formation after mild COVID-19. On the study more broadly: Clustering of TCRs was largely donor specific. Study-wide points: Later expanders leaned toward CD4+, whereas clones contracting from day 15 to 85 were balanced CD4/CD8. Pre-infection memory contained some responding clones, which suggested that cross-reactive memory had joined.

5'RACE primed from the constant segment yielded TCR alpha and TCR beta cDNA libraries bearing sample barcodes and UMIs. TCRdb re-called the 5' RACE reads through MiXCR, storing one row per CDR3 protein. The sample contains about 140,000 distinct CDR3 sequences, about 5.5% of which appear only once. Comment on this clonotype: Its antigen is not identified.

Sequencing was carried out using PBMCs or a T cell subset sorted from them (not recorded which). This TCR was recovered from an adult woman who had mild COVID-19 (a few samples of this study predate the infection). Cell type and time point are not known.

CDR3 amino acids: CASSSPVMNTEAFF. The CDR3 nucleotides read TGTGCCAGCAGTTCCCCGGTAATGAACACTGAAGCTTTCTTT. This chain links TRBV27 with TRBJ1-1; D ambiguous. This CDR3 is built from 14 residues. CDR1 is MNHEY, CDR2 SMNVEV, per germline (reference sequence). Trimming pared 4 bases from V and 0 bases from J, leaving 9 bases between.